This is a list of T cell receptor beta chains from one sample in a study of OX40 agonist ivuxolimab in advanced cancers. The method was immunoSEQ multiplex PCR; TCRdb's version includes in-frame clones alone and lacks a portion of them. The repertoire has roughly 70,000 clones, roughly 83% of them found once; the top ten carry about 6.9%. The sample consisted of CD4+ or CD8+ T cells sorted from blood, taken in a trial of the OX40 agonist ivuxolimab. The receptors stem from an adult with an advanced solid tumor such as melanoma, head and neck, liver or kidney cancer. The CDR3 runs from the conserved cysteine through the conserved F or W. Fields, in order: clone size, V gene, J gene, D gene, CDR3 DNA, CDR3 protein. The D gene is left open where the match is weak. Rows may omit the clone size; those that give it use once, few, many or a size class.

-	TRBV19	TRBJ2-7	-	TGTGCCAGCGTCGGGACCGCCGTGAATGAGCAGTACTTC	CASVGTAVNEQYF
once	TRBV7-9	TRBJ1-1	TRBD1	TGTGCCAGCAGCACCTTTGGGACAGGGGGCACTGAAGCTTTCTTT	CASSTFGTGGTEAFF
once	TRBV5-1	TRBJ2-1	TRBD2	TGCGCCAGCAGCCCCCAAACTAGCGGGAGTGTGCGGGAGCAGTTCTTC	CASSPQTSGSVREQFF
-	TRBV19	TRBJ1-1	-	TGTGCCAGTAGTATACCTCGGAGGGGAAGGTCGAACACTGAAGCTTTCTTT	CASSIPRRGRSNTEAFF
-	TRBV2	TRBJ2-7	-	TGTGCCAGCAGTGAAGACTTACCCTCCCGCGAGCAGTACTTC	CASSEDLPSREQYF
-	TRBV2	TRBJ1-5	-	TGTGCCAGCAGGGAAGGGTGGGCAGGGCCCCAGCATTTT	CASREGWAGPQHF
-	TRBV19	TRBJ2-2	TRBD2	TGTGCCAGTAACTTGGGACTAGCGGGAGTCGGGGAGCTGTTTTTT	CASNLGLAGVGELFF
-	TRBV7-9	TRBJ2-7	-	TGTGCCAGCAGCTTAGTGGCCTACGAGCAGTACTTC	CASSLVAYEQYF
-	TRBV9	TRBJ2-6	-	TGTGCCAGCAGCGTAGTAAGTTCTGGGGCCAACGTCCTGACTTTC	CASSVVSSGANVLTF
-	TRBV6-1	TRBJ1-2	TRBD1	TGTGCCAGCACCATACAGGGGGCGGCGGGCTACACCTTC	CASTIQGAAGYTF
-	TRBV7-9	TRBJ1-1	TRBD1	TGTGCCAGCAGCCCGGGCAGGGGGGCTGAAGCTTTCTTT	CASSPGRGAEAFF
-	TRBV7-3	TRBJ2-7	-	TGTGCCAGCAGCTCATCAGGGTGGGATGAGCAGTACTTC	CASSSSGWDEQYF
once	TRBV7-7	TRBJ2-5	TRBD2	TGTGCTAGCAGCTCCACTAGCGGGATTGGGCCGGAGACCCAGTACTTC	CASSSTSGIGPETQYF
-	TRBV10-3	TRBJ2-7	TRBD1	TGTGCCATCCAGGGGGTGGGCGAGCAGTACTTC	CAIQGVGEQYF
-	TRBV27	TRBJ1-1	-	TGTGCCGGCAGTCCCGACTTTACTGAAGCTTTCTTT	CAGSPDFTEAFF
-	TRBV5-1	TRBJ1-2	-	TGCGCCAGCAGCGCGGAGGGGTACTATGGCTACACCTTC	CASSAEGYYGYTF
-	TRBV5-5	TRBJ2-1	-	TGTGCCAGCAGCTTCACAGGGTCTGAGCAGTTCTTC	CASSFTGSEQFF
-	TRBV4-1	TRBJ1-2	-	TGCGCCAGCAGCCCTAGGGGAGTCTTCATTAACTATGGCTACACCTTC	CASSPRGVFINYGYTF
-	TRBV18	TRBJ2-7	-	TGTGCCAGCTCACCGGACGTGGGGGAGCAGTACTTC	CASSPDVGEQYF
-	TRBV14	TRBJ2-7	TRBD2	TGTGCCAGCAGCCAGATAGCGGGAGGAAGCTACGAGCAGTACTTC	CASSQIAGGSYEQYF
-	TRBV27	TRBJ1-5	-	TGTGCCAGCAGTTTAAAGGGGGATCAGCCCCAGCATTTT	CASSLKGDQPQHF
-	TRBV19	TRBJ1-2	-	TGTGCCAGTAGTCTCCACGGAGGCGGCTACACCTTC	CASSLHGGGYTF
-	TRBV9	TRBJ1-1	-	TGTGCCAGCAGCGTAGAGCCGGGCACACCCGGAATCTTT	CASSVEPGTPGIF